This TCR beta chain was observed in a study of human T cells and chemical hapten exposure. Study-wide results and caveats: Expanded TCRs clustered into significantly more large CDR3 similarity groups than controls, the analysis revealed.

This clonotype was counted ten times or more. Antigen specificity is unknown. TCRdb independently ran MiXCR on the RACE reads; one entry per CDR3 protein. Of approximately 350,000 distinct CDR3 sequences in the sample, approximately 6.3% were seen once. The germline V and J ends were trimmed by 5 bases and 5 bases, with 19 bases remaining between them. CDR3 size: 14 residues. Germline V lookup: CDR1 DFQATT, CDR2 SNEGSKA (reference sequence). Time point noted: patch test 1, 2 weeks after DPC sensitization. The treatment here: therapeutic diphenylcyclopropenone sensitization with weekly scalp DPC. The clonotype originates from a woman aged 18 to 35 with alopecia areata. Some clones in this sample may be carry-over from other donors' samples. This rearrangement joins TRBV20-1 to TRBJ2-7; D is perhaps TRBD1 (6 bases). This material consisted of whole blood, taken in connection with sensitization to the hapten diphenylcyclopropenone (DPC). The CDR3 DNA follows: TGCAGTGCTTGCCCGGGACAACTTAGGGACGAGCAGTACTTC. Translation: CSACPGQLRDEQYF.